The present T cell receptor beta chain was sequenced within a study of blood T cell repertoires in COVID-19. At the level of the study: The samples span acute and convalescent COVID-19 from the United States, Italy and Spain. T cells, B-cell-depleted T cells, or PBMCs supplied cDNA or gDNA.

Followed longitudinally, the Seattle patients had been enrolled during active infection. CDR3 length: 15 residues. After removal of 5 bases from V and 4 bases from J, the junction contained 8 bases not matched to a gene. Germline values: CDR1 MNHNS, CDR2 SASEGT. As originally analysed: From reference gene primer amplification, estimates of nucleated cell counts were derived. Profiling relied on immunoSEQ multiplex PCR, and the TCRdb table lists in-frame clones only, not all of them. The V and J calls and clone size come from that table; D and trimming were worked out from the DNA. The sample lists 230,000 or so clones; roughly 79% were seen once.

This receptor was identified in a woman older than 75 with COVID-19, enrolled during active disease. Material for sequencing was peripheral blood. This chain connects TRBV6-1 to TRBJ1-2; 9 bases agree with TRBD1. This CDR3 is CASSTRTGETYGYTF. CDR3 nucleotide sequence: TGTGCCAGCAGTACCCGGACAGGGGAGACCTATGGCTACACCTTC.